The sequence of this TCR beta chain was determined in a study of blood T cell repertoires in COVID-19. Study context: Both acute and convalescent COVID-19 samples were obtained from the United States, Italy and Spain. T cells, B-cell-depleted T cells, or PBMCs provided the cDNA or gDNA that served as material.

V was cut by 1 base and J by 3 bases, with 6 bases left in between. Germline lookup yields CDR1 SEHNR and CDR2 FQNEAQ (reference sequence). The CDR3 has 13 residues. How the authors handled the data: By means of reference gene primer amplification, nucleated cell counts were estimated. Using immunoSEQ multiplex PCR, the repertoire was profiled, and TCRdb retains in-frame clones only, with some absent. Clonal size and the V and J genes are those of that table, whereas D and trimming came from the DNA. Of approximately 350,000 clones in the sample, around 89% were seen once. This clone has only a few counts. Seattle-derived patients entered the study during active infection and were followed longitudinally.

The genes are TRBV7-9 and TRBJ1-1; D gene uncertain. The sequence was collected from a woman between 25 and 40 years old with COVID-19, enrolled during active disease. Sequencing used peripheral blood. CDR3 DNA: TGTGCCAGCAGCTTAGAACAGTACACTGAAGCTTTCTTT. Encoded protein: CASSLEQYTEAFF.